These 11 T cell receptor beta chains share one sample of origin, sequenced in a study of OX40 agonist ivuxolimab in advanced cancers. The assay was immunoSEQ multiplex PCR, and TCRdb's table has in-frame clones only and misses some. The sample carries roughly 75,000 clones, around 86% recorded once. The specimen comprised CD4+ or CD8+ T cells sorted from blood, sampled in a trial of the OX40 agonist ivuxolimab. These TCRs come from an adult with an advanced solid tumor such as melanoma, head and neck, liver or kidney cancer.

The V call is TRBV30, the J call TRBJ2-2, with D unclear. V lost 2 bases and J lost 2, with 6 bases in between. The CDR3 totals 13 residues. Germline V gene data show CDR1 as GTSNPN and CDR2 as SVGIG (reference sequence). The CDR3 bases are TGTGCCTGGAGTTCGTTTAACACCGGGGAGCTGTTTTTT. Translation gives CAWSSFNTGELFF.

This rearrangement joins TRBV5-1 to TRBJ2-3; D is uncertain. The CDR3 is 15 residues long. Germline values: CDR1 SGHRS, CDR2 YFSETQ. V lost 5 bases and J 0 bases, leaving 13 bases between the germline ends. CDR3 in DNA: TGCGCCAGCAGTCAAGCACACTCTAGCACAGATACGCAGTATTTT. Amino acids: CASSQAHSSTDTQYF.

The rearrangement links TRBV30 to TRBJ1-1, with D uncertain. The V and J ends lost 3 bases and 3 bases respectively, with 11 bases between them. CDR1 is GTSNPN and CDR2 is SVGIG in the germline V gene (reference sequence). The CDR3 has 13 residues. CDR3 DNA: TGTGCCTGGAGCTTCGGGAGCCACACTGAAGCTTTCTTT. This sequence encodes CAWSFGSHTEAFF.

CDR3 residues: CASSLDRVTGELFF. The CDR3 DNA reads as TGCGCCAGCAGCTTGGACAGGGTCACCGGGGAGCTGTTTTTT. This sequence joins TRBV5-1 and TRBJ2-2; possibly TRBD1 for D (6 bases). The V end was cut by 0 bases, the J end by 4 bases, with 7 bases between. In germline, CDR1 is SGHRS, CDR2 YFSETQ. CDR3 length equals 14 residues. Drawing the rest from reference TRBV5-1 and TRBJ2-2, the complete variable domain is KAGVTQTPRYLIKTRGQQVTLSCSPISGHRSVSWYQQTPGQGLQFLFEYFSETQRNKGNFPGRFSGRQFSNSRSEMNVSTLELGDSALYLCASSLDRVTGELFFGEGSRLTVL.

The chain has TRBV5-1 and TRBJ2-5; D is unclear. V gave up 3 bases and J gave up 4 bases, with 13 bases separating them. Looked up from germline, CDR1 is SGHRS and CDR2 is YFSETQ. The CDR3 totals 14 residues. In DNA form, the CDR3 reads TGCGCCAGCAGCTCCGGATCTTCCCCAGAGACCCAGTACTTC. Its translation is CASSSGSSPETQYF.

A few counts support this clone. This CDR3 is also generated by other DNA sequences in the sample. V gene TRBV9 combines with J gene TRBJ2-1, with unresolved D. The germline CDR1 and CDR2 sequences are SGDLS and YYNGEE. The CDR3 extends over 15 amino acids. Trimming left V 0 bases short and J 4 bases short, with 11 bases between. The CDR3 here is CASSVASDPYNEQFF. The DNA for the CDR3 is TGTGCCAGCAGCGTAGCTTCAGACCCTTACAATGAGCAGTTCTTC. The full variable domain, with the rest looked up from reference TRBV9 and TRBJ2-1, is DSGVTQTPKHLITATGQRVTLRCSPRSGDLSVYWYQQSLDQGLQFLIQYYNGEERAKGNILERFSAQQFPDLHSELNLSSLELGDSALYFCASSVASDPYNEQFFGPGTRLTVL.

The chain couples TRBV19 to TRBJ1-5; 8 bases align to TRBD1. The CDR3 is 13 amino acids. J was trimmed by 4 bases and V by 10 bases; bases with no gene match: 6. Germline V gene lookup returns CDR1 LNHDA and CDR2 SQIVND (reference sequence). The CDR3 DNA follows: TGTGCCACAGCAGGGGGCCCAAATCAGCCCCAGCATTTT. This sequence encodes CATAGGPNQPQHF.

The chain combines TRBV29-1 with TRBJ1-1, with 7 bases identical to TRBD1. CDR3 length: 13 amino acids. Per germline, CDR1 SQVTM and CDR2 ANQGSEA. J gave up 1 base and V 7 bases, and 6 bases lay outside the gene matches. The CDR3 reads CSEMGQPNTEAFF. CDR3 nucleotide sequence: TGCAGCGAAATGGGACAGCCGAACACTGAAGCTTTCTTT.

J is TRBJ1-6 and V is TRBV7-3; no firm D call. Germline V gives CDR1 SGHTA, CDR2 FQGTGA. The CDR3 spans 13 residues. The V end was cut by 5 bases, the J end by 8 bases, with 10 bases between. The CDR3 spells CASSPNGDSPLHF. DNA for the CDR3: TGTGCCAGCAGCCCCAACGGAGATTCACCCCTCCACTTT.

CDR3: CASSKGWGLGTDTQYF. The CDR3, as DNA: TGTGCCAGCAGTAAGGGTTGGGGACTCGGCACAGATACGCAGTATTTT. The chain joins TRBV25-1 to TRBJ2-3, with a weak D call TRBD2 (6 bases). The CDR3 contains 16 residues. V was shortened by 5 bases and J by 1 base, with 16 bases between the two germline ends. CDR1 is MGHDK and CDR2 is SYGVNS in the germline V gene.

The V and J genes are TRBV19 and TRBJ2-2, with D possibly being TRBD1 (6 bases). V shed 1 base and J shed 11 bases, with 20 bases lying between them. This CDR3 is 16 amino acids long. Germline V lookup: CDR1 LNHDA, CDR2 SQIVND (reference sequence). The DNA for the CDR3 is TGTGCCAGTAGTATAGGGGGGCACCGAACAAAAAGTGAGCTGTTTTTT. This encodes CASSIGGHRTKSELFF.